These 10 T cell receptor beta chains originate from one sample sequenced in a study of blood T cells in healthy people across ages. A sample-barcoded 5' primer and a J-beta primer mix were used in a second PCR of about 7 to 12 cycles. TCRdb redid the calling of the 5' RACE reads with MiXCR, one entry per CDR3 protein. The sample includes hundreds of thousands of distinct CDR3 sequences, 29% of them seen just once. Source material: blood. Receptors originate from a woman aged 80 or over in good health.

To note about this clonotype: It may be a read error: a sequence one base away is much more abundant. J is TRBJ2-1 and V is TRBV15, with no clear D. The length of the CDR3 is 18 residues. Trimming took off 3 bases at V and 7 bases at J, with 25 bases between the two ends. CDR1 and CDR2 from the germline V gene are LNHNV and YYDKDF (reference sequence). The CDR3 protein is CATSSSASRNSELNEQFF. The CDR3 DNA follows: TGTGCCACCAGCAGCTCAGCCTCCAGGAACTCCGAGTTAAATGAGCAGTTCTTC.

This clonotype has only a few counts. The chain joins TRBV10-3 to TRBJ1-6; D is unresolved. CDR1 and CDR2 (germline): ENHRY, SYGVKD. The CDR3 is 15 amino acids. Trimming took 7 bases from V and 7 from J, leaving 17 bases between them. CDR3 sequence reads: CAITARGSGNSPLHF. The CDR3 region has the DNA TGTGCCATCACCGCCCGGGGATCTGGGAATTCACCCCTCCACTTT.

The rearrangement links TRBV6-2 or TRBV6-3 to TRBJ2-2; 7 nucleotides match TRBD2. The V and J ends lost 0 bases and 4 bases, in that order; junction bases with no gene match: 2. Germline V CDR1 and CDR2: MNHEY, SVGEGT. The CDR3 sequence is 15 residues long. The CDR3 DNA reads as TGTGCCAGCAGTTACTCGGGGGGGTCCACCGGGGAGCTGTTTTTT. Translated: CASSYSGGSTGELFF.

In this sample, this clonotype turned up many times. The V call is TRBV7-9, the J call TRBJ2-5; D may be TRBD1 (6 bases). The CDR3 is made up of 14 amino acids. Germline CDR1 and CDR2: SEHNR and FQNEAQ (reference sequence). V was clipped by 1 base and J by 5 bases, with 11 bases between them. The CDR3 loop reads CASSLVAGEETQYF. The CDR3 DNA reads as TGTGCCAGCAGCTTAGTGGCAGGGGAGGAGACCCAGTACTTC. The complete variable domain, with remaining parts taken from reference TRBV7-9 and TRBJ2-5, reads DTGVSQNPRHKITKRGQNVTFRCDPISEHNRLYWYRQTLGQGPEFLTYFQNEAQLEKSRLLSDRFSAERPKGSFSTLEIQRTEQGDSAMYLCASSLVAGEETQYFGPGTRLLVL.

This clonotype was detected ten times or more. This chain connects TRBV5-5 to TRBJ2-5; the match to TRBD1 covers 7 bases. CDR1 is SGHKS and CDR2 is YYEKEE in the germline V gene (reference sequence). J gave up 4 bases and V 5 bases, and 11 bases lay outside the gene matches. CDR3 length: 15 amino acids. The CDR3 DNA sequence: TGTGCCAGCAGGGAAGGGGGCCGGTTGAGAGAGACCCAGTACTTC. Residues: CASREGGRLRETQYF. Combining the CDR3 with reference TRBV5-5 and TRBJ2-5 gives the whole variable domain DAGVTQSPTHLIKTRGQQVTLRCSPISGHKSVSWYQQVLGQGPQFIFQYYEKEERGRGNFPDRFSARQFPNYSSELNVNALLLGDSALYLCASREGGRLRETQYFGPGTRLLVL.

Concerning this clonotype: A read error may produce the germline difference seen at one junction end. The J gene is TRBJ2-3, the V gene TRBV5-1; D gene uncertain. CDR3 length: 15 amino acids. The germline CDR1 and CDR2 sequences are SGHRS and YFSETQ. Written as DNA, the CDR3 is TGCGCCAACAGCTTCAAGAGCGTAAACACAGATACGCAGGATTTT. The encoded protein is CANSFKSVNTDTQDF.

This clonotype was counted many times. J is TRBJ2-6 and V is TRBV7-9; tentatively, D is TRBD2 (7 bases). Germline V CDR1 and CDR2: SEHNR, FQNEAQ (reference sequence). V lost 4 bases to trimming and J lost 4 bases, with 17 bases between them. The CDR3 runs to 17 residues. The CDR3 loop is CASSSTRGAHGANVLTF. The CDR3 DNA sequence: TGTGCCAGCAGCTCAACCCGGGGGGCGCACGGGGCCAACGTCCTGACTTTC.

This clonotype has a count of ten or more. The CDR3 nucleotides are TGTGCCAGCAGCTTAATGAAGGGGGCAGATACGCAGTATTTT. Its translation is CASSLMKGADTQYF. V and J are TRBV7-2 and TRBJ2-3, with D possibly matching TRBD1 (6 bases). From germline, CDR1 is SGHTA and CDR2 FQGNSA. The CDR3 has 14 amino acids. The V end lost 2 bases, the J end lost 4 bases, and 10 bases lay between the germline ends. The full variable domain, its missing parts supplied by reference TRBV7-2 and TRBJ2-3, is GAGVSQSPSNKVTEKGKDVELRCDPISGHTALYWYRQSLGQGLEFLIYFQGNSAPDKSGLPSDRFSAERTGGSVSTLTIQRTQQEDSAVYLCASSLMKGADTQYFGPGTRLTVL.

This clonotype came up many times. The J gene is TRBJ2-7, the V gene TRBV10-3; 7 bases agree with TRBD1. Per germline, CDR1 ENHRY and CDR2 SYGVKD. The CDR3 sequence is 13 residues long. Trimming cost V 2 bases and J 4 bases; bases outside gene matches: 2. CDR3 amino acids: CAISEIQGYEQYF. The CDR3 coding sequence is TGTGCCATCAGTGAGATACAGGGGTACGAGCAGTACTTC.

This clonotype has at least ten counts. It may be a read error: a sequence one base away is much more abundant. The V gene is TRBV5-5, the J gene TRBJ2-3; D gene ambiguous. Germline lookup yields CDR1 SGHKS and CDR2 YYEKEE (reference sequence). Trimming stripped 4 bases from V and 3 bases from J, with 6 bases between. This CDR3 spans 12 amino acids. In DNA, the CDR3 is TGTGCCAGCAGCGGATGGACAGATACGCAGTATTTT. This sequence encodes CASSGWTDTQYF.